A selection of T cell receptor beta chains follows, all from one sample in a study of radiotherapy plus CTLA-4 blockade in lung cancer. Repertoires were generated with immunoSEQ multiplex PCR, while TCRdb's copy carries only in-frame clones and drops some. The repertoire holds tens of thousands of clones, with 84% as singletons. Sequencing was performed on peripheral blood, taken from a patient treated with radiotherapy plus ipilimumab. Receptors originate from a human donor with non-small cell lung cancer whose response to radiotherapy plus ipilimumab could not be evaluated. Each CDR3 is given with its conserved first and last residue. D genes are given only for firm matches. Part of the rows lack a size; the others show once, few, many or a class for expanded clones.

v_gene	abundance	j_gene	d_gene	CDR3nt	CDR3aa
TRBV4-3	.	TRBJ2-1	.	TGCGCCAGCAGCCAAGTGCACTCGAGCTCCTACAATGAGCAGTTCTTC	CASSQVHSSSYNEQFF
TRBV27	once	TRBJ1-2	TRBD1	TGTGCCAGCAGTCCTGGACAGGGTGGCTACACCTTC	CASSPGQGGYTF
TRBV4-3	.	TRBJ2-3	TRBD1	TGCGCCAGCAGCCTTACAGGGGGTGGGGGGTTGTCAGATACGCAGTATTTT	CASSLTGGGGLSDTQYF
TRBV11-2	.	TRBJ2-7	TRBD1	TGTGCCAGCAGAACAGGACAGGCTTATTACGAGCAGTACTTC	CASRTGQAYYEQYF
TRBV5-4	.	TRBJ1-2	.	TGTGCCAGCAGCCCCGGGGGTAGTGGCTATGGCTACACCTTC	CASSPGGSGYGYTF
TRBV7-9	.	TRBJ1-5	.	TGTGCCAGCAGCCATCTCGGGCAGGGTAGCAATCAGCCCCAGCATTTT	CASSHLGQGSNQPQHF
TRBV11-2	.	TRBJ2-3	TRBD1	TGTGCCAGCAGCTATACCGGGACAGCCACAGATACGCAGTATTTT	CASSYTGTATDTQYF
TRBV7-9	.	TRBJ2-1	TRBD2	TGTGCCAGCAGCCCCATAGCGGGGTCTTCCTACAATGAGCAGTTCTTC	CASSPIAGSSYNEQFF
TRBV2	.	TRBJ2-3	TRBD2	TGTGCCAGCAGTGGGGAGGGGCTGCGAGGCACAGATACGCAGTATTTT	CASSGEGLRGTDTQYF
TRBV7-2	.	TRBJ2-7	.	TGTGCCAGCAGCCTTATCAGGGGGGTTCGCGAGCAGTACTTC	CASSLIRGVREQYF
TRBV4-1	.	TRBJ2-3	TRBD1	TGCGCCAGCAGCCACGCTTCTACAGGGGCCGGCGATACGCAGTATTTT	CASSHASTGAGDTQYF
TRBV7-6	.	TRBJ2-1	TRBD1	TGTGCCAGCAGCTACGGAAGGACAGGGGGCGGCTCCTACAATGAGCAGTTCTTC	CASSYGRTGGGSYNEQFF
TRBV27	once	TRBJ1-2	.	TGTGCCAGCAGTTTATCGAACAGCAACTATGGCTACACCTTC	CASSLSNSNYGYTF
TRBV28	.	TRBJ1-2	.	TGTGCCAGCAGTACCTCCACTCTTCACTACACCTTC	CASSTSTLHYTF
TRBV29-1	few	TRBJ2-3	.	TGCAGCGTTTCGGTAGGCACAGATACGCAGTATTTT	CSVSVGTDTQYF
TRBV14	.	TRBJ2-3	.	TGTGCCAGCAGCCAAATATTCGGCAGGGGAAGCACAGATACGCAGTATTTT	CASSQIFGRGSTDTQYF
TRBV5-4	.	TRBJ2-1	TRBD2	TGTGCCAGCAGCTTGGATTTGGGACTAGCGGGACGTCCCAGCCCCCATGAGCAGTTCTTC	CASSLDLGLAGRPSPHEQFF
TRBV29-1	.	TRBJ1-2	TRBD1	TGCAGCGTCGAAGGACAGGGACTTAACTATGGCTACACCTTC	CSVEGQGLNYGYTF
TRBV28	.	TRBJ1-1	TRBD1	TGTGCCAGCAGCTCCGGACAGGTAAACACTGAAGCTTTCTTT	CASSSGQVNTEAFF
TRBV6-6	.	TRBJ2-2	.	TGTGCCAGCAGTTACGGACACTCCACCGGGGAGCTGTTTTTT	CASSYGHSTGELFF
TRBV9	few	TRBJ1-1	.	TGTGCCAGCAGCGGGCAGCAGGGGAGAGTAGCTTTCTTT	CASSGQQGRVAFF
TRBV27	.	TRBJ1-1	TRBD1	TGTGCCAGCAGTTTCGACAGGGGGAACACTGAAGCTTTCTTT	CASSFDRGNTEAFF
TRBV7-2	few	TRBJ2-4	.	TGTGCCAGCAGCCCTCAACAGCTAGCCAAAAACATTCAGTACTTC	CASSPQQLAKNIQYF
TRBV28	.	TRBJ1-1	TRBD1	TGTGCCAGCAGGACAGGGGCCCTGAACACTGAAGCTTTCTTT	CASRTGALNTEAFF
TRBV4-3	few	TRBJ1-1	.	TGCGCCAGCAGCCAAGACCGGGGGAACACTGAAGCTTTCTTT	CASSQDRGNTEAFF
TRBV13	.	TRBJ2-1	TRBD1	TGTGCCAGCAGCATGAGGACAGGGGTCAATGAGCAGTTCTTC	CASSMRTGVNEQFF
TRBV10-3	few	TRBJ2-7	TRBD1	TGTGCCATACCGGGTAAGGGGACAGGGAACCACGAGCAGTACTTC	CAIPGKGTGNHEQYF
TRBV6-6	.	TRBJ1-4	TRBD1	TGTGCCAGCCTGCCCCCGGGACAGGGAGGTGAAAAACTGTTTTTT	CASLPPGQGGEKLFF
TRBV30	once	TRBJ1-6	.	TGTGCCGGACTACGACAGAGCTCCTATAATTCACCCCTCCACTTT	CAGLRQSSYNSPLHF
TRBV6-1	few	TRBJ2-5	TRBD2	TGTGCCAGCAGCTATAGCGGGAGCAGGATGGAGACCCAGTACTTC	CASSYSGSRMETQYF
TRBV7-3	.	TRBJ1-6	.	TGTGCCAGCAGCTTAATGCCAAACGGGCAGGGTCTTTATAATTCACCCCTCCACTTT	CASSLMPNGQGLYNSPLHF
TRBV19	.	TRBJ1-1	TRBD1	TGTGCCAGTAGTATATTGGGGACAGGGGCGGGTGAAGCTTTCTTT	CASSILGTGAGEAFF
TRBV5-1	.	TRBJ2-1	TRBD2	TGCGCCAGCAGCCCAGCCGGGACTACCTACTACAATGAGCAGTTCTTC	CASSPAGTTYYNEQFF
TRBV28	.	TRBJ1-4	.	TGTGCCAGCAGTCTAACAGGGAAGACTAATGAAAAACTGTTTTTT	CASSLTGKTNEKLFF
TRBV2	.	TRBJ2-3	TRBD2	TGTGCCAGCAGTGAAGGACTAGCGGGAGGGCCCCTTTTCCAAGATACGCAGTATTTT	CASSEGLAGGPLFQDTQYF
TRBV4-1	.	TRBJ2-1	TRBD1	TGCGCCAGCAGCCAAGGGACAGGGAAGGATGAGCAGTTCTTC	CASSQGTGKDEQFF
TRBV15	once	TRBJ1-3	.	TGTGCCACCAGCAGGGACTTTTATAGCACCATATATTTT	CATSRDFYSTIYF
TRBV18	.	TRBJ1-1	.	TGTGCCAGCTCACCGAACAGAAACACTGAAGCTTTCTTT	CASSPNRNTEAFF
TRBV6-1	.	TRBJ1-1	.	TGTGCCAGCAGTGAAGCGCTTCCGGGAGCCTACACTGAAGCTTTCTTT	CASSEALPGAYTEAFF
TRBV2	few	TRBJ1-4	.	TGTGCCAGCATCGGCGACAGACACAATGAAAAACTGTTTTTT	CASIGDRHNEKLFF
TRBV4-3	.	TRBJ1-2	.	TGCGCCAGCAGCCAAGATCAGAGGGCGCGCGGCTACACCTTC	CASSQDQRARGYTF
TRBV5-1	.	TRBJ2-3	.	TGCGCCAGCAGGGGCGTCGGCGGGTTCACAGATACGCAGTATTTT	CASRGVGGFTDTQYF
TRBV7-9	.	TRBJ2-1	TRBD2	TGTGCCAGCAGCTCCCTAGCGGGAGGGCCAGGTGAGCAGTTCTTC	CASSSLAGGPGEQFF
TRBV4-2	.	TRBJ1-3	TRBD1	TGTGCCAGCAGCCAAGTGAGGCCGGGACAGCTTGGAAACACCATATATTTT	CASSQVRPGQLGNTIYF
TRBV7-2	.	TRBJ2-7	.	TGTGCCAGCAGCTCCAGGACAGCGCGGGACGAGCAGTACTTC	CASSSRTARDEQYF
TRBV19	.	TRBJ2-1	TRBD2	TGTGCCAGTAGGGCCCTAGCGGGAGGGCTTGAGTTCTTC	CASRALAGGLEFF
TRBV7-8	.	TRBJ2-1	.	TGTGCCAGCAGCTTAAGTCCTACCTACCATGAGCAGTTCTTC	CASSLSPTYHEQFF
TRBV7-3	few	TRBJ2-3	TRBD2	TGTGCCAGCAGTCTTAGCGGGAGCTCGACAGATACGCAGTATTTT	CASSLSGSSTDTQYF
TRBV28	.	TRBJ2-6	.	TGTGCCAGCCTAGAGGAAACTGGGGCCAACGTCCTGACTTTC	CASLEETGANVLTF
TRBV29-1	.	TRBJ1-1	.	TGCAGCGTTGAATCGGGTAGGGGACAAGACGGGGCTTTCTTT	CSVESGRGQDGAFF
TRBV5-1	.	TRBJ2-2	TRBD1	TGCGCCAGCAGCTTGCTTCTCGACAGGGGTTTGGGCGGGGAGCTGTTTTTT	CASSLLLDRGLGGELFF
TRBV28	.	TRBJ1-2	TRBD1	TGTGCCAGCAGTCCACCGGGACAGAACTATGGCTACACCTTC	CASSPPGQNYGYTF
TRBV9	.	TRBJ2-1	.	TGTGCCAGCAGCGTAGTCGGGACATGGGGGGGCCCCAATGAGCAGTTCTTC	CASSVVGTWGGPNEQFF
TRBV5-4	once	TRBJ2-6	TRBD1	TGTGCCAGCAGCCCGGGACAGGGATTTGGGGCCAACGTCCTGACTTTC	CASSPGQGFGANVLTF
TRBV11-2	.	TRBJ2-7	.	TGTGCCAGCAGCCAAACCTTAGCAGCAACCTACGAGCAGTACTTC	CASSQTLAATYEQYF